The 25 T cell receptor beta chains below were found in one sample sequenced in a study of cytomegalovirus exposure and HLA in healthy donors. 13 Jbeta primers and 60 Vbeta primers were used for the PCR. Method: immunoSEQ multiplex PCR; TCRdb's copy keeps in-frame clones and lacks some. The table has about 200,000 clones, 82% seen once. The sequenced sample was PBMCs. The receptors originated from a woman aged 40 to 50 in good health and CMV-seronegative.

V is TRBV9 and J is TRBJ1-2; no clear D gene. Deletions cut 3 bases from V and 6 bases from J, with 12 bases between. CDR3 length: 13 amino acids. CDR1 and CDR2 from the germline V gene are SGDLS and YYNGEE. CDR3 sequence: CASSGTKRDGYTF. CDR3 bases: TGTGCCAGCAGCGGTACAAAACGGGATGGCTACACCTTC. Supplemented by reference TRBV9 and TRBJ1-2, the full variable domain reads DSGVTQTPKHLITATGQRVTLRCSPRSGDLSVYWYQQSLDQGLQFLIQYYNGEERAKGNILERFSAQQFPDLHSELNLSSLELGDSALYFCASSGTKRDGYTFGSGTRLTVV.

The chain has TRBV7-2 and TRBJ1-4, with TRBD1 matching over 8 bases. Germline CDR1 and CDR2: SGHTA and FQGNSA. The CDR3 is made up of 16 amino acids. V shed 5 bases, J shed 8 bases, and the junction held 13 bases outside the gene matches. The CDR3 DNA is TGTGCCAGCAGCCCTCAGAGCTGGGACAGGAAAGAAAAACTGTTTTTT. Translating gives CASSPQSWDRKEKLFF.

V and J are TRBV5-1 and TRBJ2-3; 14 nucleotides match TRBD2. CDR1 is SGHRS, CDR2 YFSETQ, per germline. The CDR3 spans 18 residues. V lost 0 bases and J lost 5; bases outside the gene matches: 8. The CDR3 DNA is TGCGCCAGCAGCTTGGACCCCAGACTAGCGGGAGGGAGAGATACGCAGTATTTT. Amino acid sequence: CASSLDPRLAGGRDTQYF.

The V gene is TRBV18, the J gene TRBJ1-1, with D perhaps matching TRBD1 (6 bases). The CDR3 spans 15 residues. V lost 5 bases and J lost 6, with 19 bases in between. The germline gives CDR1 KGHSH, CDR2 LQKENI. Written as DNA, the CDR3 is TGTGCCAGCTCAGACTGGACAGCCCTAAGCGCTGAAGCTTTCTTT. Protein sequence: CASSDWTALSAEAFF.

This chain links TRBV27 with TRBJ2-3; a weak D match, TRBD1 (6 bases). Trimming removed 5 bases at V and 1 base at J, with 13 bases between. There are 15 residues in the CDR3. Per the germline V gene, CDR1 is MNHEY and CDR2 is SMNVEV (reference sequence). The CDR3 bases are TGTGCCAGCAGTCTGAGGGACACACGCACAGATACGCAGTATTTT. Translating gives CASSLRDTRTDTQYF.

V gene TRBV13 combines with J gene TRBJ2-7; 7 bases fit TRBD1. This CDR3 is 14 amino acids long. The germline CDR1 and CDR2 sequences are PRHDT and FYEKMQ (reference sequence). V shed 5 bases, J shed 1 base, and the junction held 5 bases outside the gene matches. In DNA form, the CDR3 reads TGTGCCAGCAGCACGGGACAGAAATCCTACGAGCAGTACTTC. Residues: CASSTGQKSYEQYF.

The rearrangement joins TRBV30 to TRBJ1-5; 12 bases map to TRBD1. The CDR3 runs to 15 residues. The trim removed 1 base at V and 5 bases at J, leaving 3 bases unmatched. From germline, CDR1 is GTSNPN and CDR2 SVGIG (reference sequence). The CDR3 protein is CAWSAGTGGYQPQHF. The DNA of the CDR3 is TGTGCCTGGAGTGCCGGGACAGGGGGCTATCAGCCCCAGCATTTT.

The genes are TRBV2 and TRBJ2-3, with D possibly TRBD2 on 6 matching bases. V was cut by 5 bases and J by 2 bases, with 17 bases left in between. CDR3 length: 16 amino acids. The germline gives CDR1 SNHLY, CDR2 FYNNEI. CDR3 loop: CASSSRLELFTDTQYF. As DNA, the CDR3 is TGTGCCAGCAGTTCACGACTAGAACTATTCACAGATACGCAGTATTTT.

This chain uses TRBV2 with TRBJ2-7; tentative D call: TRBD2 (5 bases). The CDR3 consists of 11 residues. The V gene lost 8 bases and the J gene lost 5 bases, with 10 bases spanning the gap. Germline loops: CDR1 SNHLY, CDR2 FYNNEI. The CDR3 DNA follows: TGTGCCAGCGAATATAGCGACGAGCAGTACTTC. Its translation is CASEYSDEQYF.

The chain employs TRBV21-1 and TRBJ1-5; whether TRBD1, the table's D call, matches the DNA was not checked. TRBV21-1 is annotated as a pseudogene. The CDR3 spans 17 residues. This CDR3 reads CASSKALGQGFNQPQHF. Written as DNA, the CDR3 is TGTGCCAGCAGCAAAGCGCTCGGACAGGGTTTCAATCAGCCCCAGCATTTT.

This clone was seen once. This same CDR3 is encoded by further DNA sequences in the sample. The V gene is TRBV7-2, the J gene TRBJ1-5, with D perhaps TRBD1 (5 bases). The V end was cut by 1 base, the J end by 4 bases, with 8 bases between. CDR1 and CDR2 (germline): SGHTA, FQGNSA. The CDR3 totals 14 residues. DNA of the CDR3: TGTGCCAGCAGCTTAGGACAGCTAAATCAGCCCCAGCATTTT. Residues: CASSLGQLNQPQHF.

The chain employs TRBV16 and TRBJ2-7, with 9 bases aligning to TRBD2. V lost 4 bases and J lost 2; bases outside the gene matches: 3. The germline V gene has CDR1 KGHSY and CDR2 FQNENV. The CDR3 is 14 amino acids. The CDR3 is CASSPTSGPYEQYF. CDR3 coding DNA: TGTGCCAGCAGCCCAACTAGCGGGCCCTACGAGCAGTACTTC.

CDR3 sequence: CASSQEGRAGNTIYF. The CDR3 nucleotides read TGCGCCAGCAGCCAAGAAGGCAGGGCTGGAAACACCATATATTTT. The chain uses TRBV4-1 and TRBJ1-3, with D tentatively TRBD1 (5 bases). The CDR3 consists of 15 residues. From germline, CDR1 is MGHRA and CDR2 YSYEKL. The V gene lost 0 bases and the J gene lost 2 bases, with 8 bases spanning the gap.

The chain joins TRBV7-6 to TRBJ1-4, with 10 bases aligning to TRBD1. The CDR3 covers 16 residues. Germline CDR1 SGHVS, CDR2 FNYEAQ. The V and J ends lost 4 bases and 8 bases, in that order; junction bases with no gene match: 10. The CDR3 DNA follows: TGTGCCAGCAGCTCCTATCGACAGGGGGCAGGGGAAAAACTGTTTTTT. This codes for CASSSYRQGAGEKLFF.

The rearrangement uses TRBV14 and TRBJ1-1; maybe TRBD1 (5 bases). Trimming removed 3 bases from V and 4 bases from J, with 12 bases in between. CDR3 length equals 14 residues. Germline-derived CDR1 and CDR2 are SGHDN and FVKESK. The CDR3 sequence is CASSQLSQGTEAFF. As DNA, the CDR3 is TGTGCCAGCAGCCAGCTCAGTCAGGGCACTGAAGCTTTCTTT.

The chain has TRBV28 and TRBJ2-7; 8 bases match TRBD2. This CDR3 has 13 amino acids. V lost 5 bases and J lost 3; bases outside the gene matches: 3. Germline V gene data show CDR1 as MDHEN and CDR2 as SYDVKM. DNA for the CDR3: TGTGCCAGCAGTAGCGGGAGTCACTACGAGCAGTACTTC. This encodes CASSSGSHYEQYF.

This sequence joins TRBV13 and TRBJ2-7, with 11 bases lining up with TRBD2. CDR3 length: 18 residues. Per the germline V gene, CDR1 is PRHDT and CDR2 is FYEKMQ (reference sequence). V lost 1 base to trimming and J lost 0 bases; unmatched junction nucleotides: 8. The CDR3 region is CASSLENRLAGFSYEQYF. The CDR3 nucleotides are TGTGCCAGCAGCTTAGAGAACCGACTAGCGGGATTCTCCTACGAGCAGTACTTC.

V usage is TRBV30 and J usage is TRBJ2-3; weak D call: TRBD2 (5 bases). V was clipped by 7 bases and J by 4 bases, with 9 bases between them. The CDR3 covers 11 residues. CDR1 is GTSNPN and CDR2 is SVGIG in the germline V gene (reference sequence). The CDR3: CASGMSDTQYF. CDR3 DNA sequence: TGTGCCTCCGGGATGTCAGATACGCAGTATTTT.

V usage is TRBV6-1 and J usage is TRBJ1-5, with D possibly being TRBD1 (6 bases). CDR3 length equals 13 residues. Germline V gives CDR1 MNHNS, CDR2 SASEGT. V lost 6 bases, J lost 2 bases, and 8 bases lay in between. The CDR3 DNA reads as TGTGCCAGCAGCCGACAGGGCAATCAGCCCCAGCATTTT. Translating it yields CASSRQGNQPQHF.

This clone occurred a few times. The chain uses TRBV29-1 and TRBJ2-2; D remains ambiguous. Deletions cut 3 bases from V and 4 bases from J, with 9 bases between. CDR3 length equals 13 residues. Germline V gene data show CDR1 as SQVTM and CDR2 as ANQGSEA. CDR3 coding DNA: TGCAGCGTTGATGTGCGTGTCACCGGGGAGCTGTTTTTT. Its translation: CSVDVRVTGELFF.

The rearrangement uses TRBV12-5 and TRBJ1-5, with 7 bases fitting TRBD1. Germline CDR1 LGHNT, CDR2 FRNRAP. This CDR3 spans 17 amino acids. Trimming cost V 3 bases and J 3 bases; bases outside gene matches: 11. The CDR3: CASGFQGQIIPNQPQHF. CDR3 DNA: TGTGCTAGTGGTTTCCAGGGACAGATCATTCCCAATCAGCCCCAGCATTTT.

This chain connects TRBV18 to TRBJ2-3, with D perhaps matching TRBD1 (5 bases). Between the trimmed V and J ends, which lost 3 bases and 2 bases, there was a span of 18 bases. CDR1 KGHSH and CDR2 LQKENI come from the germline V gene. This CDR3 region has 17 residues. The CDR3, as DNA: TGTGCCAGCTCACCCGGGCTTGGGGCAGTTTACACAGATACGCAGTATTTT. As protein: CASSPGLGAVYTDTQYF.

This chain uses TRBV15 with TRBJ2-7; 9 nucleotides match TRBD1. Germline values: CDR1 LNHNV, CDR2 YYDKDF (reference sequence). V dropped 4 bases and J dropped 3; count of bases not matched to a gene: 13. The CDR3 is 17 amino acids. The CDR3 loop reads CATSTEPNRGLSYEQYF. The DNA of the CDR3 is TGTGCCACCAGCACCGAACCCAACAGGGGGCTCAGCTACGAGCAGTACTTC.

The chain links TRBV7-9 to TRBJ2-7, with a weak D call TRBD2 (5 bases). Germline-derived CDR1 and CDR2 are SEHNR and FQNEAQ (reference sequence). Trimming left V 5 bases short and J 9 bases short, with 14 bases between. The CDR3 covers 12 residues. The CDR3 nucleotides read TGTGCCAGCAGCCCGGTAGGAGGTGGGCAGTACTTC. This codes for CASSPVGGGQYF.

The genes are TRBV7-9 and TRBJ2-7; a possible D gene is TRBD2 (5 bases). This CDR3 spans 14 amino acids. V was clipped by 7 bases and J by 5 bases, with 18 bases between them. CDR1 and CDR2 from the germline V gene are SEHNR and FQNEAQ (reference sequence). The CDR3 bases are TGTGCCAGCACCCTATCAAGTAGTAGCGACGAGCAGTACTTC. It is translated as CASTLSSSSDEQYF.